These 11 T cell receptor beta chains were all obtained from the same sample, sequenced in a study of shared clonotypes between healthy human individuals. Naive CD8 cells lacked CD45RO and underwent positive selection for CCR7, leaving out terminally differentiated effector memory CD45RA+ cells. The assay was immunoSEQ multiplex PCR, and TCRdb's table has in-frame clones only and misses some. This table has 1.5 million to 2.5 million clones, 85% to 95% appearing once. Sequenced material: naive CD8+ T cells sorted from blood. The source is a man aged 18 to 29 in good health.

V is TRBV6-5 and J is TRBJ1-1, with a tentative D call TRBD1 (6 bases). This CDR3 is built from 14 residues. The germline V and J ends were trimmed by 2 bases and 4 bases, with 11 bases remaining between them. Germline lookup yields CDR1 MNHEY and CDR2 SVGAGI. The CDR3 here is CASSYQTGTTEAFF. CDR3 sequence (DNA): TGTGCCAGCAGTTACCAAACAGGGACCACTGAAGCTTTCTTT.

V usage is TRBV10-3 and J usage is TRBJ2-3; D remains ambiguous. The CDR3 has 16 amino acids. V was cut by 0 bases and J by 0 bases, with 10 bases left in between. CDR1 and CDR2 (germline): ENHRY, SYGVKD. The CDR3 spells CAISESEFSSTDTQYF. As DNA, the CDR3 is TGTGCCATCAGTGAGTCAGAGTTCTCTAGCACAGATACGCAGTATTTT.

This clone was seen only once. The rearrangement links TRBV7-2 to TRBJ2-7; 11 bases fit TRBD2. There are 13 residues in the CDR3. The germline V gene has CDR1 SGHTA and CDR2 FQGNSA. The V segment lost 6 bases and the J segment 7 bases; nucleotides outside the gene matches: 5. CDR3 sequence: CASRLAGAREQYF. The CDR3 region has the DNA TGTGCCAGCAGACTAGCGGGAGCTCGGGAGCAGTACTTC.

The chain has TRBV27 and TRBJ1-2, with 10 nucleotides matching TRBD1. The V gene end was trimmed by 3 bases and the J gene end by 8 bases; junction bases not matched to a gene: 9. Per germline, CDR1 MNHEY and CDR2 SMNVEV (reference sequence). CDR3 size: 15 residues. This CDR3 is CASSFDGTGVGGYTF. The CDR3 DNA follows: TGTGCCAGCAGTTTCGACGGGACAGGGGTGGGCGGCTACACCTTC.

This clone was detected only once. V usage is TRBV9 and J usage is TRBJ2-1, with 12 bases aligning to TRBD2. Looked up from germline, CDR1 is SGDLS and CDR2 is YYNGEE. The CDR3 loop spans 18 amino acids. The V and J ends lost 3 bases and 0 bases, in that order; junction bases with no gene match: 7. CDR3 sequence reads: CASSAGTSGQTSYNEQFF. CDR3 in DNA: TGTGCCAGCAGCGCCGGGACTAGCGGGCAAACCTCCTACAATGAGCAGTTCTTC. Full variable domain (missing parts from reference TRBV9 and TRBJ2-1): DSGVTQTPKHLITATGQRVTLRCSPRSGDLSVYWYQQSLDQGLQFLIQYYNGEERAKGNILERFSAQQFPDLHSELNLSSLELGDSALYFCASSAGTSGQTSYNEQFFGPGTRLTVL.

This clone appeared a single time. The chain employs TRBV7-6 and TRBJ2-3; D uncertain. From germline, CDR1 is SGHVS and CDR2 FNYEAQ. This CDR3 is built from 13 residues. Trimming removed 1 base at V and 4 bases at J, with 6 bases between. The chain's CDR3 is CASSLGGADTQYF. The CDR3 nucleotides are TGTGCCAGCAGCTTAGGCGGAGCAGATACGCAGTATTTT. Drawing the rest from reference TRBV7-6 and TRBJ2-3, the complete variable domain is GAGVSQSPRYKVTKRGQDVALRCDPISGHVSLYWYRQALGQGPEFLTYFNYEAQQDKSGLPNDRFSAERPEGSISTLTIQRTEQRDSAMYRCASSLGGADTQYFGPGTRLTVL.

The rearrangement joins TRBV4-1 to TRBJ2-1, with 11 bases identical to TRBD1. From germline, CDR1 is MGHRA and CDR2 YSYEKL. The CDR3 runs 15 residues. The V gene end was trimmed by 4 bases and the J gene end by 8 bases; junction bases not matched to a gene: 7. The CDR3 bases are TGCGCCAGCAGCCCCCGGGACAGGGGGACGTATGAGCAGTTCTTC. Translating it yields CASSPRDRGTYEQFF.

This CDR3 is CASLAPTGYEQYF. DNA for the CDR3: TGTGCCAGCCTTGCCCCAACTGGCTACGAGCAGTACTTC. The J gene is TRBJ2-7, the V gene TRBV7-9; D is undetermined. CDR3 length: 13 residues. Trimming shortened V by 8 bases and J by 3 bases, and 14 bases separated the two germline ends. The germline CDR1 and CDR2 sequences are SEHNR and FQNEAQ (reference sequence).

This clone was observed a single time. The chain uses TRBV18 and TRBJ1-1, with D uncertain. Trimming removed 0 bases from V and 3 bases from J, with 11 bases in between. The CDR3 contains 15 residues. Germline CDR1 KGHSH, CDR2 LQKENI. CDR3 nucleotide sequence: TGTGCCAGCTCACCACCCCAAGGTTGGTACACTGAAGCTTTCTTT. Translated, it gives CASSPPQGWYTEAFF.

The V and J genes are TRBV29-1 and TRBJ2-1; D call uncertain. Germline assignment: CDR1 SQVTM and CDR2 ANQGSEA. V gave up 7 bases and J gave up 8 bases, with 12 bases separating them. The CDR3 is 11 amino acids. The CDR3 DNA is TGCAGCGCCCCGGTGGGGTATGAGCAGTTCTTC. Amino acid sequence: CSAPVGYEQFF.

This clone was observed once. Other DNA sequences in the same sample also yield this CDR3. V usage is TRBV7-9 and J usage is TRBJ2-3; D remains unclear. Trimming shortened V by 1 base and J by 2 bases, and 4 bases separated the two germline ends. This CDR3 is 13 amino acids long. Germline V gene sequence: CDR1 SEHNR, CDR2 FQNEAQ (reference sequence). The CDR3 sequence is CASSLVPTDTQYF. In DNA form, the CDR3 reads TGTGCCAGCAGCTTAGTACCCACAGATACGCAGTATTTT.